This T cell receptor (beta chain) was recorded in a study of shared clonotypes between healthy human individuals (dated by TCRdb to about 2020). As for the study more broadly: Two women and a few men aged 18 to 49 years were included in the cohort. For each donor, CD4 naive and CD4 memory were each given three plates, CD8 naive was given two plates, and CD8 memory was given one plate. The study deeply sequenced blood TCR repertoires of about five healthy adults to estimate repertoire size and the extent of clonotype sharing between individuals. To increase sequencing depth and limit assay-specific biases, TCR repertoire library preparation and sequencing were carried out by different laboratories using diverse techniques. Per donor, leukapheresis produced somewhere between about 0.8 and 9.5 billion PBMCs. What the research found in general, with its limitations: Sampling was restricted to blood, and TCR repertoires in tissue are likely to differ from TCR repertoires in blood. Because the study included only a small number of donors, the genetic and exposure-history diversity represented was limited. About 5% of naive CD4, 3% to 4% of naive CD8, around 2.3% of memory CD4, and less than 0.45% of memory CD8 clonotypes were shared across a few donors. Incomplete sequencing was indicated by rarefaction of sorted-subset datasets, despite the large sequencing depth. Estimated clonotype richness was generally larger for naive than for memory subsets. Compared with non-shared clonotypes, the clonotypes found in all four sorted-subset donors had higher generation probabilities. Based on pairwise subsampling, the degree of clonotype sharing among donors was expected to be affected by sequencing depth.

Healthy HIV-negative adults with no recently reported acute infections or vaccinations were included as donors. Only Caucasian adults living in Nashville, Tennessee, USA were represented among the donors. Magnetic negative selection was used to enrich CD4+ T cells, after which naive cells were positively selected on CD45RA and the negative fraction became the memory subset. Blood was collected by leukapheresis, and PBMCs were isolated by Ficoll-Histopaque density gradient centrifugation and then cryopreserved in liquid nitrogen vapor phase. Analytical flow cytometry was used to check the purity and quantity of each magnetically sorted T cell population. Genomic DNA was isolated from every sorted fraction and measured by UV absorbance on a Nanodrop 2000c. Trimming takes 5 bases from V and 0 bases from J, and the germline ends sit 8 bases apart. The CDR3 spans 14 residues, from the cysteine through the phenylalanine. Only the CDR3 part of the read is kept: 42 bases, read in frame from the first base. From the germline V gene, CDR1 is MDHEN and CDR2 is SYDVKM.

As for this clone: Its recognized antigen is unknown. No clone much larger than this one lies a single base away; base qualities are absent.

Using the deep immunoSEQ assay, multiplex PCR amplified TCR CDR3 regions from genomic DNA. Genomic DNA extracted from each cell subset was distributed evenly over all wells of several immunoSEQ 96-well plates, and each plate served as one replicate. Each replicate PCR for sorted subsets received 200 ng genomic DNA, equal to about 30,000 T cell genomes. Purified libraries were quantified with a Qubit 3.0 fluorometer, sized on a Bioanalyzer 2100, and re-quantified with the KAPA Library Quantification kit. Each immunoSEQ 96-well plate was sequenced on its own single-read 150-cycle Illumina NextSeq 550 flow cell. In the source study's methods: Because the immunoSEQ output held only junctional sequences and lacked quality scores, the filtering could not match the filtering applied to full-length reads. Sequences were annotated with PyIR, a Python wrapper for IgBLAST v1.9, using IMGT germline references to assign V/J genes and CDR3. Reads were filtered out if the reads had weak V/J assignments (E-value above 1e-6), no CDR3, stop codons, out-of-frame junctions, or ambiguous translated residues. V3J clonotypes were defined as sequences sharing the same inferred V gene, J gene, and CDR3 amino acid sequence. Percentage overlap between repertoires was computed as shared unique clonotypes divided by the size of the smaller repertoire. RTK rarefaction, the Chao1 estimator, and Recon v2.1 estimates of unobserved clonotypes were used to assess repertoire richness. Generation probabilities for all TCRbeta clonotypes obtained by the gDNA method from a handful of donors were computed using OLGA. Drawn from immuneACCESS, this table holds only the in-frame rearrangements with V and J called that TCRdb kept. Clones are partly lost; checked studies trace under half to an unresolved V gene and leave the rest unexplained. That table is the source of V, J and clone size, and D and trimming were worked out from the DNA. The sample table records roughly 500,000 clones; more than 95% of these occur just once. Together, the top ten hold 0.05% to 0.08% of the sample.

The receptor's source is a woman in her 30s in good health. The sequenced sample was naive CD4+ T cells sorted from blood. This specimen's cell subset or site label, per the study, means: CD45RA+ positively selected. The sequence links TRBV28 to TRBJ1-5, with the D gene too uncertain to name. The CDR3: CASSVSYSNQPQHF. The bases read TGTGCCAGCAGTGTGTCTTATAGCAATCAGCCCCAGCATTTT.